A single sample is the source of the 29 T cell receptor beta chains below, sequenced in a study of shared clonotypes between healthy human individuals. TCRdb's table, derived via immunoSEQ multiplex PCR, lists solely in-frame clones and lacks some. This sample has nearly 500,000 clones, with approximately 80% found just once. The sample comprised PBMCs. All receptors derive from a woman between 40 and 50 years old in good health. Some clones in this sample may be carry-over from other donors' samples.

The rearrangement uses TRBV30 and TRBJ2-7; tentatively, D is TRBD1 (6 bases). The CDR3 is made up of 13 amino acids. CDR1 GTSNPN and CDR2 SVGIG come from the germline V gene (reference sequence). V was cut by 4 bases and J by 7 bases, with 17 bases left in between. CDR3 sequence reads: CAWTTGTTREQYF. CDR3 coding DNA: TGTGCCTGGACCACAGGGACCACTCGGGAGCAGTACTTC.

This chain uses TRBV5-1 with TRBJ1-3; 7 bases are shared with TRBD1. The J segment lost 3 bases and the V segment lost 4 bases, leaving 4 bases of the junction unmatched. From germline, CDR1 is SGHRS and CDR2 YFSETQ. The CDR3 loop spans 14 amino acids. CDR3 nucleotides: TGCGCCAGCAGCCCCGGACAGGTTGGAAACACCATATATTTT. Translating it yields CASSPGQVGNTIYF.

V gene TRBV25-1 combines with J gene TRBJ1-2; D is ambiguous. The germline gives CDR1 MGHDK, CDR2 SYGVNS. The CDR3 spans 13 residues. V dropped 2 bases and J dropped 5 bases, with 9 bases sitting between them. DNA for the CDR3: TGTGCCAGCAGTGAAGTAGGGATTTATGGCTACACCTTC. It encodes CASSEVGIYGYTF.

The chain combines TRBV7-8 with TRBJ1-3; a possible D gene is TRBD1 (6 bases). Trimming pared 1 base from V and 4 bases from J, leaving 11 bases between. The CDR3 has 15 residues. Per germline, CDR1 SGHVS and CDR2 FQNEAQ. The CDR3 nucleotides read TGTGCCAGCAGCTTAGACAGGGCCCCCGGAAACACCATATATTTT. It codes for CASSLDRAPGNTIYF.

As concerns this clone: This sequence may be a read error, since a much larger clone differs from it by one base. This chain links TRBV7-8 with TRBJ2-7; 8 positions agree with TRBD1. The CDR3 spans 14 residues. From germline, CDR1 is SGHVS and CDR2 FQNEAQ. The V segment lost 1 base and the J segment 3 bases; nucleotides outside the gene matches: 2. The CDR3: CASSLGDRFYEQYF. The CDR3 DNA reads TGTGCCAGCAGCTTAGGGGACAGGTTCTACGAGCAGTACTTC. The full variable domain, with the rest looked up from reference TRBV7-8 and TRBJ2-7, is GAGVSQSPRYKVAKRGQDVALRCDPISGHVSLFWYQQALGQGPEFLTYFQNEAQLDKSGLPSDRFFAERPEGSVSTLKIQRTQQEDSAVYLCASSLGDRFYEQYFGPGTRLTVT.

The CDR3 DNA is TGTGCCATCACCCCCCGGGACAGTAACTATGGCTACACCTTC. Amino acid sequence: CAITPRDSNYGYTF. This rearrangement joins TRBV10-3 to TRBJ1-2; the match to TRBD1 covers 7 bases. This CDR3 spans 14 amino acids. V shed 7 bases and J 1 base; nucleotides not matched to a gene: 6. CDR1 and CDR2 from the germline V gene are ENHRY and SYGVKD.

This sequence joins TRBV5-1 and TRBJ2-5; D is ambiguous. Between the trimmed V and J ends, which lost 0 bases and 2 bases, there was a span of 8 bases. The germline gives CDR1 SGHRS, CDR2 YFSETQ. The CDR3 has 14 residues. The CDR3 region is CASSLEVRQETQYF. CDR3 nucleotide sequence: TGCGCCAGCAGCTTGGAGGTGAGGCAAGAGACCCAGTACTTC.

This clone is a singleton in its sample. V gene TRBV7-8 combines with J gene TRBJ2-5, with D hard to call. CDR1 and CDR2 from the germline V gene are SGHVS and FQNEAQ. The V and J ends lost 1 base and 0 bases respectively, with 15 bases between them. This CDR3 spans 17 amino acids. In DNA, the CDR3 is TGTGCCAGCAGCTTAGGGCTCGTCAGGATATACCAAGAGACCCAGTACTTC. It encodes CASSLGLVRIYQETQYF. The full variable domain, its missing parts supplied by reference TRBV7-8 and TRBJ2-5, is GAGVSQSPRYKVAKRGQDVALRCDPISGHVSLFWYQQALGQGPEFLTYFQNEAQLDKSGLPSDRFFAERPEGSVSTLKIQRTQQEDSAVYLCASSLGLVRIYQETQYFGPGTRLLVL.

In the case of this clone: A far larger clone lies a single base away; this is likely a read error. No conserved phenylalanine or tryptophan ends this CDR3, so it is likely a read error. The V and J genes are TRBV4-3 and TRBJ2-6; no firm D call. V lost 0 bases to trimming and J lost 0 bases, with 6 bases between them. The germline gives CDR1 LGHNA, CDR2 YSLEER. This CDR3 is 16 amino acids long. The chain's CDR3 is CASSQEVGSGANVLTL. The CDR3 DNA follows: TGCGCCAGCAGCCAAGAAGTCGGCTCTGGGGCCAACGTCCTGACTTTA.

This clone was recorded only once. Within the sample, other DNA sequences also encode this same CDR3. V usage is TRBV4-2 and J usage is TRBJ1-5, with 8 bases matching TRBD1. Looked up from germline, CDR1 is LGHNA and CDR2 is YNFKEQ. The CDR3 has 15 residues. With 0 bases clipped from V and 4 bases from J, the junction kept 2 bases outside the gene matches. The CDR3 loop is CASSQDGQGNQPQHF. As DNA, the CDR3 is TGTGCCAGCAGCCAAGACGGACAGGGTAATCAGCCCCAGCATTTT.

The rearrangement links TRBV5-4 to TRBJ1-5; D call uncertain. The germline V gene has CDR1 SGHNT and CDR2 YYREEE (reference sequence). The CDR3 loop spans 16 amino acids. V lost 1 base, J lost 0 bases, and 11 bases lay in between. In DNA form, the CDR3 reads TGTGCCAGCAGCTTGAACCCGCAGGATAGCAATCAGCCCCAGCATTTT. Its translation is CASSLNPQDSNQPQHF. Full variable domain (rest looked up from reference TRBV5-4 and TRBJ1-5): ETGVTQSPTHLIKTRGQQVTLRCSSQSGHNTVSWYQQALGQGPQFIFQYYREEENGRGNFPPRFSGLQFPNYSSELNVNALELDDSALYLCASSLNPQDSNQPQHFGDGTRLSIL.

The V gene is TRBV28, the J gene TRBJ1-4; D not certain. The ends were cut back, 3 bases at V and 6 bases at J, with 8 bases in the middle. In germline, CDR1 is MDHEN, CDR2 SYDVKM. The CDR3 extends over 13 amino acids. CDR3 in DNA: TGTGCCAGCAGTTTGCGGGTGGATGAAAAACTGTTTTTT. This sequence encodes CASSLRVDEKLFF.

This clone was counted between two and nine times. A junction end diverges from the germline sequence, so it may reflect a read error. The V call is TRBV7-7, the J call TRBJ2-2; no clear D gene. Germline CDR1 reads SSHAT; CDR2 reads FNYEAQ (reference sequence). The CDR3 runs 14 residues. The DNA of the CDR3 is TGTGCTAGCAGCTTAGAGCAGGAGACCGGGGAGCTGTTTTTT. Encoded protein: CASSLEQETGELFF.

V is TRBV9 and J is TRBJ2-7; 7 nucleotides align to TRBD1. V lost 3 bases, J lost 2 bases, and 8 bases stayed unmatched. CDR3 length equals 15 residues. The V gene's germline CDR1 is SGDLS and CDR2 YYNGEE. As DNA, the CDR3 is TGTGCCAGCAGCGAGTCGACAGGGAGTACCTACGAGCAGTACTTC. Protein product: CASSESTGSTYEQYF.

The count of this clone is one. The CDR3 is CASSPGGRAGRETQYF. Written as DNA, the CDR3 is TGTGCCAGCAGCCCCGGCGGGAGGGCCGGGCGGGAGACCCAGTACTTC. This chain joins TRBV11-3 and TRBJ2-5; 9 bases match TRBD2. The germline V gene encodes CDR1 SGHNT and CDR2 YENEEA. The CDR3 loop spans 16 amino acids. Unmatched junction bases numbered 12, after V lost 5 bases and J lost 5 bases.

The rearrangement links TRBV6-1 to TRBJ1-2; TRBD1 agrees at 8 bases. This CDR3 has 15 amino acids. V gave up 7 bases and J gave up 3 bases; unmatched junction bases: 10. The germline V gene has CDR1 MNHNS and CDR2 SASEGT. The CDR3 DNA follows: TGTGCCAGCAATCAACGACAGGGGCTTTACTATGGCTACACCTTC. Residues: CASNQRQGLYYGYTF.

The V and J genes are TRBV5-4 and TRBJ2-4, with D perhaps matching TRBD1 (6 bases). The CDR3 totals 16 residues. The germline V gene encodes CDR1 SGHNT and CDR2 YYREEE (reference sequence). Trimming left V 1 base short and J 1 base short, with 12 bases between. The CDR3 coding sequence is TGTGCCAGCAGCTTGCCACAGGGTGTTGCCAAAAACATTCAGTACTTC. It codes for CASSLPQGVAKNIQYF.

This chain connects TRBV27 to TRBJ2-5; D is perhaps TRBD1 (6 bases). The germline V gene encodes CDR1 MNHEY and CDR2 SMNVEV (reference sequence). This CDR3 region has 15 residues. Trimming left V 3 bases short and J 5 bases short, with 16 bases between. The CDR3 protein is CASSLDSRFGETQYF. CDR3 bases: TGTGCCAGCAGTTTGGACAGCCGGTTTGGGGAGACCCAGTACTTC.

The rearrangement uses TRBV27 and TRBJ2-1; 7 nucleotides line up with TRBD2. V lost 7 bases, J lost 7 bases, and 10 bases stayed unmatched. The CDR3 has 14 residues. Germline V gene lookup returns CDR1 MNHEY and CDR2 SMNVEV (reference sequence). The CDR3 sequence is CASNPLASLNEQFF. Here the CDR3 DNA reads TGTGCCAGCAACCCACTAGCGAGTCTTAATGAGCAGTTCTTC.

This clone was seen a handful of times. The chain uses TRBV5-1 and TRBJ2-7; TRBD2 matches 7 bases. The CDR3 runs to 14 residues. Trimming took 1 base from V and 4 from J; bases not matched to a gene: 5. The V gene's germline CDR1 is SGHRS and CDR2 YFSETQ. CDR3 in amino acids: CASSLSGGSYEQYF. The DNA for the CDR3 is TGCGCCAGCAGCTTGAGCGGCGGGAGTTACGAGCAGTACTTC.

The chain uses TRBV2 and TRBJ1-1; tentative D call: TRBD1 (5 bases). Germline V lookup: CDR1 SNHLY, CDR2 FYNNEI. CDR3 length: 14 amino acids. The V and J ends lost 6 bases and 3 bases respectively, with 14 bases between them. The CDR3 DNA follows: TGTGCCAGCAGGGGGGTTACACGAGACACTGAAGCTTTCTTT. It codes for CASRGVTRDTEAFF.

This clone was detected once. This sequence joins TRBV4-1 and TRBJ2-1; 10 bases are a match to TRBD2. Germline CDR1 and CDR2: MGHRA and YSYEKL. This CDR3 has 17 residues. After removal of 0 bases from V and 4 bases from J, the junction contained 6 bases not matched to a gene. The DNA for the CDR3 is TGCGCCAGCAGCCAAGAGGAGCGGGAGGGCCCGTACAATGAGCAGTTCTTC. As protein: CASSQEEREGPYNEQFF.

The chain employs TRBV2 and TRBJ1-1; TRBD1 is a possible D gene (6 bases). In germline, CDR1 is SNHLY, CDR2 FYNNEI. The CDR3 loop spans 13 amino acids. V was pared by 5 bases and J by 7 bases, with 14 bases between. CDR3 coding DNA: TGTGCCAGCAGTATCTGGGGGCGTGGTGAAGCTTTCTTT. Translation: CASSIWGRGEAFF.

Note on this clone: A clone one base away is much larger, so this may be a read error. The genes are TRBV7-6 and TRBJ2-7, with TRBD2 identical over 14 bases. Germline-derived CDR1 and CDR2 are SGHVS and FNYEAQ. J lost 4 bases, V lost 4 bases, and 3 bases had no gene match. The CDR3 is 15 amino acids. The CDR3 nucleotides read TGTGCCAGCAGCTCCGGGACTAGCGGGAGTTACGAGCAGTACTTC. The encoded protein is CASSSGTSGSYEQYF. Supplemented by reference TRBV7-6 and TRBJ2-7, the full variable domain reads GAGVSQSPRYKVTKRGQDVALRCDPISGHVSLYWYRQALGQGPEFLTYFNYEAQQDKSGLPNDRFSAERPEGSISTLTIQRTEQRDSAMYRCASSSGTSGSYEQYFGPGTRLTVT.

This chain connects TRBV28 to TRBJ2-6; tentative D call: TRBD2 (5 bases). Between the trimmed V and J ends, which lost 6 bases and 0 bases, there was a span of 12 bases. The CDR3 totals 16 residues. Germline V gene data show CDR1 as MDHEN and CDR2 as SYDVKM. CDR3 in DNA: TGTGCCAGCAGCTCAGAAGCGGTCTCTGGGGCCAACGTCCTGACTTTC. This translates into CASSSEAVSGANVLTF.

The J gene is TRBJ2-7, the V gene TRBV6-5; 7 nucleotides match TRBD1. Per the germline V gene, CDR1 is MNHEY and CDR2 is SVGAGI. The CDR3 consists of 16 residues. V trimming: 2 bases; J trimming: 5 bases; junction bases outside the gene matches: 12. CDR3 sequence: CASSYRPRQGGDEQYF. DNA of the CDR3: TGTGCCAGCAGTTACAGGCCCAGACAGGGTGGCGACGAGCAGTACTTC.

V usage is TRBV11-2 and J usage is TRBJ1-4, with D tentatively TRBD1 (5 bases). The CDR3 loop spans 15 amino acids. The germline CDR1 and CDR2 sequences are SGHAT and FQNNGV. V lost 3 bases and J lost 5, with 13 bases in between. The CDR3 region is CASSFLMGVNEKLFF. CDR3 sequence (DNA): TGTGCCAGCAGCTTCCTGATGGGGGTCAATGAAAAACTGTTTTTT.

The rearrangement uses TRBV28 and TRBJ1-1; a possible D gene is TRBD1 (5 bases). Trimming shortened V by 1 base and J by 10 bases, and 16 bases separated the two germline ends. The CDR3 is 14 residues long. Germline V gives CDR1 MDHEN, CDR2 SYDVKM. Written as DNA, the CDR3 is TGTGCCAGCAGTTTATCCTTTTTGGGGGTTCGAGCTTTCTTT. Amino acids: CASSLSFLGVRAFF.

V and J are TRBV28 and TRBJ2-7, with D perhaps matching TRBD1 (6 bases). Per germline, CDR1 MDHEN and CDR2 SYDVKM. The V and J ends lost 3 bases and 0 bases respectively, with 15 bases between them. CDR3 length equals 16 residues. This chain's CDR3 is CASSLGTGIYSYEQYF. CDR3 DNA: TGTGCCAGCAGTTTGGGAACAGGGATCTACTCCTACGAGCAGTACTTC.